This TCR beta chain was identified in a study of early T cells in non-severe SARS-CoV-2 infection. About the study: Sequencing of bulk RNA from unsorted whole blood was done, without chain pairing.

In regard to this clonotype: Its antigen is unknown. The junction departs from germline at one end; a sequencing error may be responsible.

The library protocol tagged individual cDNA molecules with unique molecular identifiers. TCRdb re-derived calls from the 5' RACE reads in MiXCR, one entry per CDR3 protein. This table has more than 85,000 distinct CDR3 sequences, around 17% appearing once. Notes on the study in general: In VDJdb matching, anti-spike CD8 responses were favored while private and CD4 specificities went missing.

The CDR3 extends over 17 amino acids. Per germline, CDR1 LGHNA and CDR2 YNFKEQ. V usage is TRBV4-2 and J usage is TRBJ2-2, with D hard to call. The sample was whole blood, taken at baseline. This receptor was identified in an adult who was a healthcare worker with PCR-confirmed SARS-CoV-2 infection or an uninfected control (not recorded which). The CDR3 here is CASSQDGDGPNTGELFF. The CDR3 region has the DNA TGTGCTAGCAGCCAAGACGGCGACGGCCCGAACACCGGGGAGCTGTTTTTT.